This TCR beta chain was profiled in a study of blood T cell repertoires in COVID-19 (TCRdb year 2020). Background for the entire study: Samples covering the acute and convalescent phases of COVID-19 were provided by collaborators in the United States, Italy and Spain. The repertoires were made available in a free public database intended to serve as a resource for research on the immune response to SARS-CoV-2. Samples came from the ongoing ImmuneRACE study (first 160 participants) plus 1,254 subjects from 6 global collaborators. Subjects who had been exposed to COVID-19, were actively infected with it, or had recovered from it provided the deeply sampled blood TCRbeta repertoires that made up the dataset. Nearly every sample came with metadata listing a de-identified subject ID, COVID-19 status, age in years and sex. The prospective study material was composed of cDNA or gDNA derived from T cells, B-cell-depleted T cells, or PBMCs. Where HLA class I and class II types were available, the types were taken from metadata supplied by the sample provider, not from assay-based typing. General findings and caveats noted by the study authors: The amount of clinical and demographic metadata varied by source and participant and was provided uncurated.

The immunoSEQ Assay, a bias-controlled multiplex PCR, was used to amplify TCRbeta CDR3 regions from genomic DNA. As for how the authors treated the data: Within the assay, amplification of reference gene primers was used to estimate how many nucleated cells each sample contained. To quantify the absolute abundance of each unique TCRbeta CDR3 rearrangement, sequence reads were collapsed and filtered. For each sample, productive Simpson clonality was calculated as the square root of Simpson's diversity index over productive rearrangements. This immuneACCESS table, as held by TCRdb, lists in-frame sequences with V and J called but not all clones. Of the missing ones, under half trace to an unresolved V gene in checked studies; the others have no known cause. That table supplies the V and J calls and clone size; D and trimming were determined from the DNA. This sample is represented by approximately 240,000 clones; about 88% of them were singletons. The ten most abundant clones make up 2.1% of the sample.

Another Seattle source contributed samples from volunteer blood donors who had recovered from COVID-19. Each collaborating institution followed its own protocols to collect whole blood in K2EDTA tubes. For TCRbeta analysis, collaborators shipped samples in one of three forms: frozen whole blood, isolated PBMCs, or DNA extracted from either of those sample types. As to this clone: Its recognized antigen is unknown. Per-base qualities were not stored, and no clone one base away is much larger.

Trimming at the junction amounts to 6 bases on V and 5 bases on J, and the germline ends lie 17 bases apart. The cysteine opens and the phenylalanine closes a CDR3 of 15 amino acids. The sequence is cut down to CDR3 DNA, 45 bases in frame from base 1. The germline V gene (reference sequence) specifies LNHNV as CDR1 and YYDKDF as CDR2. Material for sequencing was peripheral blood. The chain employs TRBV15 and TRBJ2-1; TRBD2 is a weak D gene call, 7 bases matching. This receptor was taken from a woman aged 40 to 49 who had recovered from COVID-19. CDR3 reads: CATRSAGGANNEQFF. At the DNA level, the sequence is TGTGCCACCAGATCTGCTGGGGGGGCTAACAATGAGCAGTTCTTC.